Listed below are T cell receptor beta chains from one sample, sequenced in a study of cytomegalovirus exposure and HLA in healthy donors. Sequencing was performed with immunoSEQ multiplex PCR; in TCRdb, only in-frame clones are kept and a portion is missing. The sample lists fewer than 200,000 clones; roughly four fifths were seen once. The source material was PBMCs. Receptor source: a woman aged 45-65 years in good health and CMV-seronegative. CDR3s include the opening cysteine and the closing phenylalanine or tryptophan. The D gene is left open where the match is weak. Expanded clones are given a class, and other clones once, few, many or no size at all.

j_call v_call d_call clone_size cdr3_nt cdr3_aa
TRBJ2-1 TRBV11-2 TRBD1 NA TGTGCCAGCAGCCTCGGACAGGGGGGCCCTTACAATGAGCAGTTCTTC CASSLGQGGPYNEQFF
TRBJ2-7 TRBV10-1 TRBD2 NA TGCGCCAGCAGTGAGAGAAAAGGGACTAGCGGGAGACACGAGCAGTACTTC CASSERKGTSGRHEQYF
TRBJ1-5 TRBV28 NA NA TGTGCCAGCAGTTTACGCGGTCGGCCCCAGCATTTT CASSLRGRPQHF
TRBJ1-4 TRBV18 NA once TGTGCCAGCTCACCTGCGAGGGGAGGGTCTGAAAAACTGTTTTTT CASSPARGGSEKLFF
TRBJ1-1 TRBV19 NA NA TGTGCCAGTAGTGGTAGCTTGAACACTGAAGCTTTCTTT CASSGSLNTEAFF
TRBJ2-4 TRBV7-8 NA NA TGTGCCAGCAGCCTTCGGACGGGGGAAAACAGTCAGTACTTC CASSLRTGENSQYF
TRBJ2-5 TRBV18 TRBD1 NA TGTGCCAGCTCACGTCGGACAGGGGAGGAGACCCAGTACTTC CASSRRTGEETQYF
TRBJ1-2 TRBV12-5 NA NA TGTGCTAGTGGTTTGGATCGGGGATGGTATGGCTACACCTTC CASGLDRGWYGYTF
TRBJ2-7 TRBV27 TRBD1 once TGTGCCAGCAGTAACACAGGGGCCCGATACGAGCAGTACTTC CASSNTGARYEQYF
TRBJ1-2 TRBV5-1 TRBD1 NA TGCGCCAGCAGCCGTACCGGGCGGACAGGGGATGGCTACACCTTC CASSRTGRTGDGYTF
TRBJ2-3 TRBV7-3 NA NA TGTGCCAGCAGCTTAATCGGGGGAGCAGATACGCAGTATTTT CASSLIGGADTQYF
TRBJ1-1 TRBV10-3 NA NA TGTGCCATCAGTGAGCCAGAGGGGGTGAACACTGAAGCTTTCTTT CAISEPEGVNTEAFF
TRBJ2-5 TRBV27 NA NA TGTGCCAGCAGTTCATACCAAGACAGACAAGAGACCCAGTACTTC CASSSYQDRQETQYF
TRBJ2-7 TRBV11-2 NA NA TGTGCCAGCAGCCCGGGTGCGCGGGGCGAGCAGTACTTC CASSPGARGEQYF
TRBJ1-2 TRBV5-4 TRBD1 NA TGTGCCAGCAGCTCAGGGGGCGTAGGCTATGGCTACACCTTC CASSSGGVGYGYTF
TRBJ1-6 TRBV10-1 NA NA TGCGCCAGCAGCCCAGGCACCATAAATTCACCCCTCCACTTT CASSPGTINSPLHF
TRBJ1-3 TRBV28 NA NA TGTGCCAGCAGTTCCGCGGGCAGCCCCAACACCATATATTTT CASSSAGSPNTIYF
TRBJ2-2 TRBV10-3 TRBD2 NA TGTGCCATCAGTGAAGGAGCGGGGGGTCACGCGAACACCGGGGAGCTGTTTTTT CAISEGAGGHANTGELFF
TRBJ2-2 TRBV5-1 NA NA TGCGCCAGCAGCTTGGCGGCAGGGTGGTTGAACACCGGGGAGCTGTTTTTT CASSLAAGWLNTGELFF
TRBJ1-2 TRBV27 TRBD1 NA TGTGCCAGCAGCCCTTGGGACAGGGGGCGGGATGGCTACACCTTC CASSPWDRGRDGYTF
TRBJ1-1 TRBV30 TRBD1 NA TGTGCCTGGAGCCCAGGGGGTGGCACTGAAGCTTTCTTT CAWSPGGGTEAFF
TRBJ2-1 TRBV27 TRBD1 NA TGTGCCAGCAGTTTACTGACAGGGAAAAACGAGCAGTTCTTC CASSLLTGKNEQFF
TRBJ2-2 TRBV25-1 NA NA TGTGCCAGCAGTGAATTAATGGGAGGTGGTCCCGGGGAGCTGTTTTTT CASSELMGGGPGELFF
TRBJ2-1 TRBV6-6 NA NA TGTGCCAGCAGTTACTGGGCATACCAAGGCAATGAGCAGTTCTTC CASSYWAYQGNEQFF
TRBJ2-4 TRBV4-1 TRBD1 once TGCGCCAGCAGCCCGGGGACAGGGTTTATTCAGTACTTC CASSPGTGFIQYF
TRBJ2-3 TRBV7-9 TRBD2 NA TGTGCCAGCAGCTTAAGGCGGGAGGGCATCTTGAGCACAGATACGCAGTATTTT CASSLRREGILSTDTQYF
TRBJ1-6 TRBV30 NA NA TGTGCCTGGAACCAAGGACAGCCTAATTCACCCCTCCACTTT CAWNQGQPNSPLHF
TRBJ2-7 TRBV28 NA NA TGTGCCGGGTCATCTGGGAGGTCCTACGAGCAGTACTTC CAGSSGRSYEQYF
TRBJ2-1 TRBV6-4 TRBD1 once TGTGCCAGCAGTGACGGGACAGGGGGCAATGAGCAGTTCTTC CASSDGTGGNEQFF
TRBJ2-6 TRBV13 TRBD1 NA TGTGCCAGCAGCACGGGACAGGGGGTCTTAAGGGGGGCCAACGTCCTGACTTTC CASSTGQGVLRGANVLTF
TRBJ2-2 TRBV30 NA NA TGTGCCTGGCGAAGGGGCCGGGAGCTGTTTTTT CAWRRGRELFF
TRBJ2-5 TRBV7-9 NA NA TGTGCCAGCAGCCCCGTGACTGCGAGTAAGACCCAGTACTTC CASSPVTASKTQYF